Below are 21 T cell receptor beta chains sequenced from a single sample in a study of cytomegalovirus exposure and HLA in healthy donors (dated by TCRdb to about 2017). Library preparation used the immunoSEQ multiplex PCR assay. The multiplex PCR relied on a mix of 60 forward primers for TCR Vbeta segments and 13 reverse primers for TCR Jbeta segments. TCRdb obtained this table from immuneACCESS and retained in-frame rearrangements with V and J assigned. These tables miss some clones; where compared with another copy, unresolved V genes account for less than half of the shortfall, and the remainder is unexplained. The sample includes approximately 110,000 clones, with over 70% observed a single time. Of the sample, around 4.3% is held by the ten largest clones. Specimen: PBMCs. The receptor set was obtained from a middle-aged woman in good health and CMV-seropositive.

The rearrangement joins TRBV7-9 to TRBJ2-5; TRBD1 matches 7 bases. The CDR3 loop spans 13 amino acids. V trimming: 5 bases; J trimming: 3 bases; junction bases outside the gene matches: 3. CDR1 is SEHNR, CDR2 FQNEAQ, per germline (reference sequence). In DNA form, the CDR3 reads TGTGCCAGCAGCCCCAGGGGGAAAGAGACCCAGTACTTC. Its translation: CASSPRGKETQYF.

The chain's CDR3 is CAIREQAVGGYTF. The CDR3 DNA is TGTGCCATCAGAGAACAGGCGGTGGGCGGCTACACCTTC. The J gene is TRBJ1-2, the V gene TRBV10-3; maybe TRBD1 (5 bases). Germline assignment: CDR1 ENHRY and CDR2 SYGVKD. The V end lost 6 bases, the J end lost 8 bases, and 16 bases lay between the germline ends. This CDR3 is built from 13 residues.

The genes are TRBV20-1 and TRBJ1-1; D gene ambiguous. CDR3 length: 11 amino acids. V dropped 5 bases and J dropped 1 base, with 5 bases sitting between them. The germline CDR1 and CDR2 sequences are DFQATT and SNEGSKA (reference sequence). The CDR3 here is CSAPQNTEAFF. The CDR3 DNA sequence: TGCAGTGCTCCACAGAACACTGAAGCTTTCTTT.

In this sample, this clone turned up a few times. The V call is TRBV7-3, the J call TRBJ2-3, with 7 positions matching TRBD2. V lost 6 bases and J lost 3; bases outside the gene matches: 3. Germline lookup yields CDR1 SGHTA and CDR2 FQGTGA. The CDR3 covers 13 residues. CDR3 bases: TGTGCCAGCAGGGCTAGCGGAACAGATACGCAGTATTTT. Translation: CASRASGTDTQYF.

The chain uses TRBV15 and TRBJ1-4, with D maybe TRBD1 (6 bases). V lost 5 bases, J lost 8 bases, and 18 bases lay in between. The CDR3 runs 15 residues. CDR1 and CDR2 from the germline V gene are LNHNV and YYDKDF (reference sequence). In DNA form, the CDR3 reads TGTGCCACCAGCTTAATCCAGGCAGGGGAAGAAAAACTGTTTTTT. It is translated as CATSLIQAGEEKLFF.

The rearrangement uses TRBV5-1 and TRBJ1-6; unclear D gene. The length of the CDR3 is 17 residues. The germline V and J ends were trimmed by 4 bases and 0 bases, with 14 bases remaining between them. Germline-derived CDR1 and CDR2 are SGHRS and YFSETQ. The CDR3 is CASSPLPDSSYNSPLHF. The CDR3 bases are TGCGCCAGCAGCCCCCTGCCTGATAGCTCCTATAATTCACCCCTCCACTTT.

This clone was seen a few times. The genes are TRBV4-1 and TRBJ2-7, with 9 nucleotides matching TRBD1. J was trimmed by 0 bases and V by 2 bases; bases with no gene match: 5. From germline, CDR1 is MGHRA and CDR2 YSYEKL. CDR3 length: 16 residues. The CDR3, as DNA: TGCGCCAGCAGCCAACTCGACAGGGGGAACTCCTACGAGCAGTACTTC. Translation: CASSQLDRGNSYEQYF.

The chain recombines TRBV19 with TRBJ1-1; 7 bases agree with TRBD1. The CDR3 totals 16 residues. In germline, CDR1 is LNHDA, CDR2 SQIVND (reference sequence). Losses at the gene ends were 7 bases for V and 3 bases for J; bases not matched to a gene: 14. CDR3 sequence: CASTTLAHRGDTEAFF. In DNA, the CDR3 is TGTGCCAGTACTACGCTGGCACACAGGGGAGACACTGAAGCTTTCTTT. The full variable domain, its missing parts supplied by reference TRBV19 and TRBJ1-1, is DGGITQSPKYLFRKEGQNVTLSCEQNLNHDAMYWYRQDPGQGLRLIYYSQIVNDFQKGDIAEGYSVSREKKESFPLTVTSAQKNPTAFYLCASTTLAHRGDTEAFFGQGTRLTVV.

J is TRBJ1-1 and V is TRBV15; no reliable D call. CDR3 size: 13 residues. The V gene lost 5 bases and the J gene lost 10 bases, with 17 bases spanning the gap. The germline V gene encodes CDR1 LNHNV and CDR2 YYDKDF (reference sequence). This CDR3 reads CATSRTHRYGAFF. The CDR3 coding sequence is TGTGCCACCAGCCGAACCCATCGTTACGGAGCTTTCTTT.

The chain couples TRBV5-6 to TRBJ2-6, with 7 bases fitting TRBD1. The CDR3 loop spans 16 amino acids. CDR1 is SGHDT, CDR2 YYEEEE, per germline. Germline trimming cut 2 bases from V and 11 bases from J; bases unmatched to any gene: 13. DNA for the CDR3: TGTGCCAGCAGCTTAGGGGGACAGAGCTACGTAGACGTCCTGACTTTC. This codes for CASSLGGQSYVDVLTF.

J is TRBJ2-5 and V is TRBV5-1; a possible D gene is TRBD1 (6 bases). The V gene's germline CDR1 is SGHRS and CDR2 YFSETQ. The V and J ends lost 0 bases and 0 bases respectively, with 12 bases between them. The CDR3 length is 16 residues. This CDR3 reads CASSLGQVPYQETQYF. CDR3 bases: TGCGCCAGCAGCTTGGGACAGGTTCCTTACCAAGAGACCCAGTACTTC.

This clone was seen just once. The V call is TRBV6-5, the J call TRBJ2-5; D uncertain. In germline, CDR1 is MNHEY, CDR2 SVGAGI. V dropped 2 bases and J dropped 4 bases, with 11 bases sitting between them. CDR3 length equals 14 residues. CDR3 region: CASSYGSWRETQYF. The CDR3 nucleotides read TGTGCCAGCAGTTACGGGTCATGGAGAGAGACCCAGTACTTC.

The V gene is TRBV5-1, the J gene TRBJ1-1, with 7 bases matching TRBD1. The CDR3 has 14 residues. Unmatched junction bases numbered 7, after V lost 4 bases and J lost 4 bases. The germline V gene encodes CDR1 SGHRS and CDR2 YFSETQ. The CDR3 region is CASSHTQGPTEAFF. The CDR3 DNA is TGCGCCAGCAGCCATACACAGGGGCCCACTGAAGCTTTCTTT.

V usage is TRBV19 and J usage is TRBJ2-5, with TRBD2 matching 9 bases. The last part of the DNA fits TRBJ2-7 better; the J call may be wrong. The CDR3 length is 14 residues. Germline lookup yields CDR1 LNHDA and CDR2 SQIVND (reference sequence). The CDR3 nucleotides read TGTGCCAGTAGTATGACTAGCGGAAACTACGAGCAGTACTTC. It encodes CASSMTSGNYEQYF.

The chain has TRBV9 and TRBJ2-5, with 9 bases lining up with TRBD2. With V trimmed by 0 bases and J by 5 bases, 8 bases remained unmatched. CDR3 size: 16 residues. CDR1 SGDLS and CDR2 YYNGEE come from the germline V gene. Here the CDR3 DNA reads TGTGCCAGCAGCGTAGAGGCTAGCGGGATCGGGGAGACCCAGTACTTC. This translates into CASSVEASGIGETQYF.

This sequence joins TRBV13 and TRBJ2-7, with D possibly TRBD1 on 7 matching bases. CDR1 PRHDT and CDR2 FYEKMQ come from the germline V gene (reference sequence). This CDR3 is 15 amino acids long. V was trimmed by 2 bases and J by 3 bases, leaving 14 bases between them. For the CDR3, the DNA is TGTGCCAGCAGCTTACAGGGGGGCCTTTACTACGAGCAGTACTTC. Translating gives CASSLQGGLYYEQYF.

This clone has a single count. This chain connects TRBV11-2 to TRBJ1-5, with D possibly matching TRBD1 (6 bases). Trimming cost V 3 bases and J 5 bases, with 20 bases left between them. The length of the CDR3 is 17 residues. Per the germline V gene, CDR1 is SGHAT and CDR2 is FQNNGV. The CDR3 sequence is CASSLGPAHTGYQPQHF. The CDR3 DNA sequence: TGTGCCAGCAGCTTGGGCCCAGCACACACAGGGTATCAGCCCCAGCATTTT. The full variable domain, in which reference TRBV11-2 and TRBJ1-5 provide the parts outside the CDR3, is EAGVAQSPRYKIIEKRQSVAFWCNPISGHATLYWYQQILGQGPKLLIQFQNNGVVDDSQLPKDRFSAERLKGVDSTLKIQPAKLEDSAVYLCASSLGPAHTGYQPQHFGDGTRLSIL.

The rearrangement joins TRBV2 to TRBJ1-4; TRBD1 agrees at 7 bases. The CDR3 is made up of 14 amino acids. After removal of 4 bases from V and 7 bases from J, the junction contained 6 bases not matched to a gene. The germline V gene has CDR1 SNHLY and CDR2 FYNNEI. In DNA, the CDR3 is TGTGCCAGCAGTGGTAGGGGGCAGGGTGAAAAACTGTTTTTT. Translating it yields CASSGRGQGEKLFF.

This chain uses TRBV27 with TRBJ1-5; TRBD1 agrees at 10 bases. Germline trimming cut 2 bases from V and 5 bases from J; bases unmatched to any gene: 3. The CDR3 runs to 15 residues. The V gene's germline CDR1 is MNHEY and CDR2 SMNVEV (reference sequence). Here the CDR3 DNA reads TGTGCCAGCAGTTTAGGACAGGGGGTCGATCAGCCCCAGCATTTT. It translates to CASSLGQGVDQPQHF.

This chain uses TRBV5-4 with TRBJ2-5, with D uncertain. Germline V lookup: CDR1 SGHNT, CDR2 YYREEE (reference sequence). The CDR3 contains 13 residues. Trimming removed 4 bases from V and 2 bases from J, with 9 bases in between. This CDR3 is CASSENYQETQYF. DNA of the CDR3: TGTGCCAGCAGCGAGAACTATCAAGAGACCCAGTACTTC.

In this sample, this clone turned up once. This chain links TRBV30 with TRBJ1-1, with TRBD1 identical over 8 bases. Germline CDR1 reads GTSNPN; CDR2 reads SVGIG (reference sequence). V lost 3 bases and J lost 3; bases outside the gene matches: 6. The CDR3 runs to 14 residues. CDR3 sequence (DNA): TGTGCCTGGAGACAGGGGGGAGTTCACACTGAAGCTTTCTTT. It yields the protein CAWRQGGVHTEAFF.